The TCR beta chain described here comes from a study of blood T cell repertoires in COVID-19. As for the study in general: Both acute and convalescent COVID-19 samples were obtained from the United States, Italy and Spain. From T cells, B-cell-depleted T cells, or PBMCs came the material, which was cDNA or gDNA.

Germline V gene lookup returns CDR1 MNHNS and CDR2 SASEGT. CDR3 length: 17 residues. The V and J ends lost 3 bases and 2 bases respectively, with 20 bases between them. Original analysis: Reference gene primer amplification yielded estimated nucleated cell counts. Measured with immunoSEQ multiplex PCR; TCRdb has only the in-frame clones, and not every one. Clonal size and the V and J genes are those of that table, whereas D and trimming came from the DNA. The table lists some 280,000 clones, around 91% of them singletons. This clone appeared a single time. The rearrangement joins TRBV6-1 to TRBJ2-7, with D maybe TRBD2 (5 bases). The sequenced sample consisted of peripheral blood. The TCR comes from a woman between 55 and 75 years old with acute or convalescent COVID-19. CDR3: CASSDGNGRGNPYEQYF. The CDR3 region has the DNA TGTGCCAGCAGTGACGGAAATGGGAGAGGGAATCCCTACGAGCAGTACTTC.